A single sample gave rise to the 3 T cell receptor beta chains below, sequenced in a study of blood T cell repertoires in COVID-19. Measured with immunoSEQ multiplex PCR; TCRdb has only the in-frame clones, and not every one. The repertoire consists of about 170,000 clones, with around 82% occurring once and the leading ten covering approximately 1.2%. The specimen was peripheral blood. These receptors originate from a man aged 55 to 70 who had recovered from COVID-19.

The chain carries TRBV7-8 and TRBJ1-2, with a tentative D call TRBD1 (6 bases). Trimming left V 3 bases short and J 4 bases short, with 15 bases between. This CDR3 region has 15 residues. Germline V CDR1 and CDR2: SGHVS, FQNEAQ. CDR3 in amino acids: CASSFGGQGSYGYTF. The CDR3 nucleotides read TGTGCCAGCAGCTTCGGGGGGCAGGGGTCCTATGGCTACACCTTC.

The chain combines TRBV9 with TRBJ1-2; a weak D match, TRBD1 (6 bases). The germline V gene has CDR1 SGDLS and CDR2 YYNGEE. Trimming cost V 1 base and J 4 bases, with 11 bases left between them. This CDR3 is built from 14 residues. The CDR3 DNA is TGTGCCAGCAGCGTAAGTGGACAGACCTATGGCTACACCTTC. This encodes CASSVSGQTYGYTF.

J is TRBJ2-7 and V is TRBV7-2; 9 nucleotides match TRBD1. After removal of 2 bases from V and 4 bases from J, the junction contained 12 bases not matched to a gene. CDR3 size: 17 residues. Looked up from germline, CDR1 is SGHTA and CDR2 is FQGNSA. CDR3 coding DNA: TGTGCCAGCAGCTTACCGGGACAGGGAGGTCCAATGTACGAGCAGTACTTC. Translated, it gives CASSLPGQGGPMYEQYF.